This T cell receptor (beta chain) was found in a study of PD-L1 blockade in urothelial cancer. In the study overall: Patients went on atezolizumab in the mid-2010s, receiving 1,200 mg intravenously every 3 weeks.

Assay: immunoSEQ multiplex PCR; the TCRdb copy retains only in-frame clones and omits some. The sample holds about 93,000 clones, 85% to 90% seen once. The germline V gene has CDR1 SEHNR and CDR2 FQNEAQ (reference sequence). V shed 6 bases and J shed 5 bases, with 7 bases lying between them. The CDR3 has 11 amino acids. Time point meaning: pretreatment peripheral blood. The gene calls are TRBV7-9 and TRBJ1-1; D is ambiguous. The material sequenced was PBMCs, taken around atezolizumab (anti-PD-L1) treatment. The sequence was obtained from a man between 60 and 75 years old with urothelial cancer. The CDR3 DNA follows: TGTGCCAGCAGTTTGGAGACTGAAGCTTTCTTT. This sequence encodes CASSLETEAFF.